This T cell receptor (beta chain) is drawn from a study of regulatory T cells in long-lasting Graves disease. Researchers made TCR beta libraries by using iRepertoire HTBI primers and running Arm-PCR on CDR3 regions. TCRdb called the multiplex PCR reads again in MiXCR, with one record for every CDR3 protein. The sample shows 310,000 or so distinct CDR3 sequences, 15% to 20% of them seen only once. The time point is: persistent/refractory GD, antithyroid drugs over 5 years with positive TRAb. From PBMCs, RNA was extracted and then used to make the TCR library. Around 8.2 milliliters of peripheral blood went into EDTA tubes. This clonotype was recorded at least ten times. As yet, its antigen is unknown. The V end was cut by 1 base, the J end by 4 bases, with 13 bases between. Germline loops: CDR1 MNHEY, CDR2 SVGEGT. This CDR3 region has 15 residues. General study results and limits: Less diverse TCR repertoires were seen in persistent Graves' patients than in newly diagnosed ones.

J is TRBJ1-2 and V is TRBV6-2 or TRBV6-3; D gene unclear. This TCR was sampled from a female donor with Graves disease. The sequenced sample was peripheral blood mononuclear cells (PBMCs), obtained when the disease was refractory, from a patient treated with antithyroid drugs. CDR3 DNA sequence: TGTGCCAGCAGTTACTTGAGGCGGACCCCCTATGGCTACACCTTC. It encodes CASSYLRRTPYGYTF.